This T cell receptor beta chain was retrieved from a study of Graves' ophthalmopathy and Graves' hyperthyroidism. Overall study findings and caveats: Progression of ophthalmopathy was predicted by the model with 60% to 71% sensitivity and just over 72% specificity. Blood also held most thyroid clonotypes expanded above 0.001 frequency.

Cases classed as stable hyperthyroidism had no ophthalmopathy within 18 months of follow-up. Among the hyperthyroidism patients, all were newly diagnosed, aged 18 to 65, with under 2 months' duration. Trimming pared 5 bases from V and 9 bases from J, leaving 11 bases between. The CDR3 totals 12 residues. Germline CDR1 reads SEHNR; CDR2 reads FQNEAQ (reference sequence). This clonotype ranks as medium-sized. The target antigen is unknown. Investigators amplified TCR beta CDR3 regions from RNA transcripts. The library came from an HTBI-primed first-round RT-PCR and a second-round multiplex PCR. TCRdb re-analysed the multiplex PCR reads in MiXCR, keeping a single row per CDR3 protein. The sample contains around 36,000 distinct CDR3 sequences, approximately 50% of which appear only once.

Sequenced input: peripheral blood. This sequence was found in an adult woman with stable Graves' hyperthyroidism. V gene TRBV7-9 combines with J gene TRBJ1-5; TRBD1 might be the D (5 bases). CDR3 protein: CASSSTGPPQHF. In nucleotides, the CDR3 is TGTGCCAGCAGCAGTACGGGACCGCCCCAGCATTTT.